One sample yielded the 15 T cell receptor beta chains listed below, sequenced in a study of T cells in Graves' hyperthyroidism and ophthalmopathy. RNA transcripts provided the source from which TCR beta CDR3 regions were amplified. Initially, a first-round RT-PCR of the TCR CDR3 employed the HTBI primer set. MiXCR was run by TCRdb on the multiplex PCR reads, yielding one entry per CDR3 protein. The sample lists around 760,000 distinct CDR3 sequences, under 45% occurring once. Material: blood. The receptor set was obtained from a woman in her thirties or forties with Graves' hyperthyroidism.

This chain joins TRBV4-1 and TRBJ1-1; D gene unclear. Germline CDR1 MGHRA, CDR2 YSYEKL. CDR3 length equals 14 residues. V lost 5 bases to trimming and J lost 5 bases, with 15 bases between them. The DNA for the CDR3 is TGCGCCAGCAGCTTCCCGACCCGAAGGACTGAAGCTTTCTTT. Its protein product is CASSFPTRRTEAFF.

This clonotype occurred many times. V gene TRBV27 combines with J gene TRBJ1-6; 9 bases line up with TRBD1. CDR3 length: 14 residues. J lost 10 bases, V lost 6 bases, and 7 bases had no gene match. Germline V CDR1 and CDR2: MNHEY, SMNVEV (reference sequence). The CDR3 protein is CASRGQGTRSPLHF. CDR3 nucleotides: TGTGCCAGCAGAGGACAGGGGACGAGGTCACCCCTCCACTTT.

This clonotype showed up many times. The chain recombines TRBV24-1 with TRBJ2-7, with D perhaps given as TRBD1 or TRBD2 (5 bases each). Germline CDR1 reads KGHDR; CDR2 reads SFDVKD. The CDR3 sequence is 12 residues long. Trimming stripped 6 bases from V and 5 bases from J, with 10 bases between. The CDR3 region is CATSPGSHEQYF. CDR3 nucleotide sequence: TGTGCCACCAGTCCAGGGAGCCACGAGCAGTACTTC.

This clonotype occurred a few times. The chain is built from TRBV7-2 and TRBJ1-3; D gene unclear. The V gene lost 3 bases and the J gene lost 0 bases, with 12 bases spanning the gap. This CDR3 has 16 amino acids. The germline gives CDR1 SGHTA, CDR2 FQGNSA. The CDR3 here is CASSFSLGSSGNTIYF. The CDR3 DNA reads as TGTGCCAGCAGCTTCTCCCTAGGGAGCTCTGGAAACACCATATATTTT.

The chain employs TRBV19 and TRBJ1-2, with a weak D call TRBD1 (5 bases). The CDR3 sequence is 15 residues long. Trimming cost V 1 base and J 2 bases, with 11 bases left between them. Per the germline V gene, CDR1 is LNHDA and CDR2 is SQIVND (reference sequence). The CDR3 spells CASSIGSGGNYGYTF. The CDR3, as DNA: TGTGCCAGTAGTATAGGAAGCGGGGGGAACTATGGCTACACCTTC.

At least ten counts were recorded for this clonotype. J is TRBJ1-4 and V is TRBV14, with D hard to call. V lost 3 bases and J lost 0, with 5 bases in between. This CDR3 is 14 amino acids long. Germline CDR1 is SGHDN and CDR2 is FVKESK. CDR3 in DNA: TGTGCCAGCAGCCACATCGCAACTAATGAAAAACTGTTTTTT. It specifies CASSHIATNEKLFF.

The chain is built from TRBV10-3 and TRBJ1-1; D is perhaps TRBD1 (6 bases). Deletions cut 2 bases from V and 5 bases from J, with 21 bases between. Germline V gene data show CDR1 as ENHRY and CDR2 as SYGVKD. This CDR3 comprises 17 residues. CDR3 region: CAISEEGGLFSRTEAFF. In DNA form, the CDR3 reads TGTGCCATCAGTGAGGAGGGGGGGCTCTTCAGCAGGACTGAAGCTTTCTTT.

This clonotype has at least ten counts. V usage is TRBV5-1 and J usage is TRBJ1-1, with unresolved D. The CDR3 has 14 amino acids. Germline CDR1 and CDR2: SGHRS and YFSETQ. V was cut by 0 bases and J by 1 base, with 7 bases left in between. The chain's CDR3 is CASSLVDANTEAFF. CDR3 nucleotide sequence: TGCGCCAGCAGCTTGGTCGACGCGAACACTGAAGCTTTCTTT.

The chain recombines TRBV7-6 with TRBJ1-4, with 7 bases aligning to TRBD1. This CDR3 region has 15 residues. The J segment lost 0 bases and the V segment lost 5 bases, leaving 3 bases of the junction unmatched. Germline V gives CDR1 SGHVS, CDR2 FNYEAQ. In DNA form, the CDR3 reads TGTGCCAGCAGCACAGGGGCGACAACTAATGAAAAACTGTTTTTT. It specifies CASSTGATTNEKLFF.

CDR3 loop: CASSLEGPTGIDTQYF. The CDR3 DNA is TGTGCCAGCAGCTTAGAGGGACCCACAGGAATAGATACGCAGTATTTT. The chain employs TRBV7-2 and TRBJ2-3; D might be TRBD1 or TRBD2, each matching 5 bases. The CDR3 has 16 residues. Germline CDR1 reads SGHTA; CDR2 reads FQGNSA. V dropped 1 base and J dropped 5 bases, with 16 bases sitting between them.

The sample holds one count of this clonotype. The CDR3 reads CSARRTGKETQYF. CDR3 nucleotide sequence: TGCAGTGCTAGGAGGACGGGGAAAGAGACCCAGTACTTC. The rearrangement uses TRBV20-1 and TRBJ2-5; D is possibly TRBD2 (5 bases). Germline V gene sequence: CDR1 DFQATT, CDR2 SNEGSKA (reference sequence). With 3 bases removed from V and 3 bases from J, the gap between germline ends came to 11 bases. The CDR3 is made up of 13 amino acids.

This clonotype was found once. This chain's CDR3 is CASSQGGFYSNQPQHF. CDR3 bases: TGTGCCAGCAGCCAAGGTGGGTTTTATAGCAATCAGCCCCAGCATTTT. The chain combines TRBV3-1 with TRBJ1-5; the D is unclear. The V gene's germline CDR1 is LGHDT and CDR2 YNNKEL (reference sequence). This CDR3 has 16 residues. V lost 1 base and J lost 0, with 10 bases in between.

The chain is built from TRBV7-9 and TRBJ1-1; D is unresolved. The ends were cut back, 8 bases at V and 1 base at J, with 11 bases in the middle. CDR3 length equals 13 residues. The germline V gene encodes CDR1 SEHNR and CDR2 FQNEAQ (reference sequence). The CDR3 loop is CASGRMGNTEAFF. For the CDR3, the DNA is TGTGCCAGCGGTCGGATGGGGAACACTGAAGCTTTCTTT.

Many counts were recorded for this clonotype. This chain links TRBV7-2 with TRBJ2-7; D not certain. V lost 8 bases to trimming and J lost 4 bases, with 6 bases between them. CDR1 and CDR2 (germline): SGHTA, FQGNSA. The CDR3 consists of 10 residues. The chain's CDR3 is CASGEYEQYF. CDR3 nucleotides: TGTGCCAGCGGGGAATACGAGCAGTACTTC.

This clonotype was picked up many times. V gene TRBV20-1 combines with J gene TRBJ1-4; D unclear. CDR1 is DFQATT and CDR2 is SNEGSKA in the germline V gene (reference sequence). Trimming removed 4 bases from V and 1 base from J, with 10 bases in between. The CDR3 length is 14 residues. The CDR3 DNA sequence: TGCAGTGCTATCCGCGGGGAAACTAATGAAAAACTGTTTTTT. Amino acids: CSAIRGETNEKLFF.